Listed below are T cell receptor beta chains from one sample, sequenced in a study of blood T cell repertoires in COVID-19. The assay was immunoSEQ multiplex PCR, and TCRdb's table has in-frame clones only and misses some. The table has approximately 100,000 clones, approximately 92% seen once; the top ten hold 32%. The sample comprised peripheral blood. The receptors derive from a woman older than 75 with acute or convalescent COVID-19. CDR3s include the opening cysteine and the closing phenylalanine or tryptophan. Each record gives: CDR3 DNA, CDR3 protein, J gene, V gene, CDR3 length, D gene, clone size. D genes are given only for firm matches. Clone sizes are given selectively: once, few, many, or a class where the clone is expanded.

CDR3nt: TGTGCCAGCAGCTTATCCGGACAGGGGGCTTTGAACACTGAAGCTTTCTTT
CDR3aa: CASSLSGQGALNTEAFF
j_gene: TRBJ1-1
v_gene: TRBV7-2
len: 17
d_gene: TRBD1
abundance: NA

CDR3nt: TGTGCCAGCAGCAAACGGGGTAGCGGGGGTGACCGCACAGATACGCAGTATTTT
CDR3aa: CASSKRGSGGDRTDTQYF
j_gene: TRBJ2-3
v_gene: TRBV9
len: 18
d_gene: TRBD2
abundance: NA

CDR3nt: TGTGCCACCAGTGATTTGAGGAGGGGGCGCGGGGCCCGCACCGGGGAGCTGTTTTTT
CDR3aa: CATSDLRRGRGARTGELFF
j_gene: TRBJ2-2
v_gene: TRBV24-1
len: 19
d_gene: NA
abundance: NA

CDR3nt: TGTGCCAGCAGTTTTCTGTTCCGGGACAGGCCTGACACAGATACGCAGTATTTT
CDR3aa: CASSFLFRDRPDTDTQYF
j_gene: TRBJ2-3
v_gene: TRBV27
len: 18
d_gene: TRBD1
abundance: NA

CDR3nt: TGTGCCAGCAGCGAACCGTGGGACAGCTCCTACGAGCAGTACTTC
CDR3aa: CASSEPWDSSYEQYF
j_gene: TRBJ2-7
v_gene: TRBV13
len: 15
d_gene: TRBD1
abundance: NA

CDR3nt: TGTGCCTGGAGTGGACAGGGGGTGAATGGCTACACCTTC
CDR3aa: CAWSGQGVNGYTF
j_gene: TRBJ1-2
v_gene: TRBV30
len: 13
d_gene: TRBD1
abundance: NA

CDR3nt: TGTGCCTGGAACCCGGGACAGGGGGGACTCTATGGCTACACCTTC
CDR3aa: CAWNPGQGGLYGYTF
j_gene: TRBJ1-2
v_gene: TRBV30
len: 15
d_gene: TRBD1
abundance: NA

CDR3nt: TGTGCCAGCAGTTCGACGGGACAACAGAATCAGCCCCAGCATTTT
CDR3aa: CASSSTGQQNQPQHF
j_gene: TRBJ1-5
v_gene: TRBV6-5
len: 15
d_gene: NA
abundance: NA

CDR3nt: TGTGCCAGCAGCCAAGATGCAGGGGGTTATGGCTACACCTTC
CDR3aa: CASSQDAGGYGYTF
j_gene: TRBJ1-2
v_gene: TRBV3-1/TRBV3-2
len: 14
d_gene: TRBD1
abundance: NA

CDR3nt: TGTGCCAGCAGTTTATTGGGCAGGGACAGCCTCTATGGCTACACCTTC
CDR3aa: CASSLLGRDSLYGYTF
j_gene: TRBJ1-2
v_gene: TRBV28
len: 16
d_gene: TRBD1
abundance: NA

CDR3nt: TGTGCCAGCAGTTTATTGGGGGGGGGCAATCAGCCCCAGCATTTT
CDR3aa: CASSLLGGGNQPQHF
j_gene: TRBJ1-5
v_gene: TRBV28
len: 15
d_gene: NA
abundance: few

CDR3nt: TGTGCCAGCAGCTTTTTGAGTGAATCGGGCTATGGCTACACCTTC
CDR3aa: CASSFLSESGYGYTF
j_gene: TRBJ1-2
v_gene: TRBV7-9
len: 15
d_gene: NA
abundance: NA

CDR3nt: TGTGCCAGCAGTTACTCGAGCACGGGGATACAGCCCCAGCATTTT
CDR3aa: CASSYSSTGIQPQHF
j_gene: TRBJ1-5
v_gene: TRBV6-5
len: 15
d_gene: NA
abundance: NA

CDR3nt: TGTGCCATCAGTTCACTAGGGCCCTCAGCCGGAAACACCATATATTTT
CDR3aa: CAISSLGPSAGNTIYF
j_gene: TRBJ1-3
v_gene: TRBV10-3
len: 16
d_gene: NA
abundance: NA

CDR3nt: TGTGCCAGCAGGACGGAGGACAGGGGTGGAAACACCATATATTTT
CDR3aa: CASRTEDRGGNTIYF
j_gene: TRBJ1-3
v_gene: TRBV2
len: 15
d_gene: TRBD1
abundance: few

CDR3nt: TGTGCCAGCAGTGAAGCGGCCGGGGATTACGTATCCCTCCACTTT
CDR3aa: CASSEAAGDYVSLHF
j_gene: TRBJ1-6
v_gene: TRBV6-1
len: 15
d_gene: NA
abundance: NA

CDR3nt: TGTGCCATCAGTGTCGATACGACAGGAATTTCCACTGAAGCTTTCTTT
CDR3aa: CAISVDTTGISTEAFF
j_gene: TRBJ1-1
v_gene: TRBV10-3
len: 16
d_gene: NA
abundance: NA

CDR3nt: TGTGCCACCCGTCGCGGGCGCGAGTACGAGCAGTACTTC
CDR3aa: CATRRGREYEQYF
j_gene: TRBJ2-7
v_gene: TRBV15
len: 13
d_gene: NA
abundance: NA

CDR3nt: TGTGCCATCAGTGAGTCCGGGTACTATGGCTACACCTTC
CDR3aa: CAISESGYYGYTF
j_gene: TRBJ1-2
v_gene: TRBV10-3
len: 13
d_gene: NA
abundance: NA

CDR3nt: TGTGCCAGCAGTGAAGGGGCCACAGATACGCAGTATTTT
CDR3aa: CASSEGATDTQYF
j_gene: TRBJ2-3
v_gene: TRBV19
len: 13
d_gene: NA
abundance: NA

CDR3nt: TGTGCCAGCAGTTTATCAACAGGGGGTCGGGCCTACGAGCAGTACTTC
CDR3aa: CASSLSTGGRAYEQYF
j_gene: TRBJ2-7
v_gene: TRBV27
len: 16
d_gene: TRBD1
abundance: NA

CDR3nt: TGTGCCAGCAGCCATCCATCCTCCCTTAGCGGGGGGACGAACACCGGGGAGCTGTTTTTT
CDR3aa: CASSHPSSLSGGTNTGELFF
j_gene: TRBJ2-2
v_gene: TRBV3-1/TRBV3-2
len: 20
d_gene: TRBD2
abundance: NA

CDR3nt: TGTGCCATCAGTGACTTCACGCGGGGTCGGCAAGAGACCCAGTACTTC
CDR3aa: CAISDFTRGRQETQYF
j_gene: TRBJ2-5
v_gene: TRBV10-3
len: 16
d_gene: NA
abundance: NA

CDR3nt: TGTGCCAGCAGTTATATAGTGAGACAGGGGAATTCACCCCTCCACTTT
CDR3aa: CASSYIVRQGNSPLHF
j_gene: TRBJ1-6
v_gene: TRBV28
len: 16
d_gene: TRBD1
abundance: NA

CDR3nt: TGCAGTGCTAGTTATTCGTCCCATAATTCACCCCTCCACTTT
CDR3aa: CSASYSSHNSPLHF
j_gene: TRBJ1-6
v_gene: TRBV20-1
len: 14
d_gene: NA
abundance: NA

CDR3nt: TGTGCCAGCAGTAGGCCAGGGGCCCTCTACGAGCAGTACTTC
CDR3aa: CASSRPGALYEQYF
j_gene: TRBJ2-7
v_gene: TRBV6-5
len: 14
d_gene: NA
abundance: NA

CDR3nt: TGTGCCAGCATCCTCGGGTCCTACTCTGGAAACACCATATATTTT
CDR3aa: CASILGSYSGNTIYF
j_gene: TRBJ1-3
v_gene: TRBV6-5
len: 15
d_gene: NA
abundance: NA

CDR3nt: TGCGCCAGCAGCCTGTCCGGGTTTAATTCACCCCTCCACTTT
CDR3aa: CASSLSGFNSPLHF
j_gene: TRBJ1-6
v_gene: TRBV5-1
len: 14
d_gene: NA
abundance: NA

CDR3nt: TGTGCCAGCAGCCGTAGAGGTTTGGAGACCCAGTACTTC
CDR3aa: CASSRRGLETQYF
j_gene: TRBJ2-5
v_gene: TRBV4-2
len: 13
d_gene: NA
abundance: once

CDR3nt: TGCGCCAGCAGTGCGGTACAAGGACTCCTTGGCACAGATACGCAGTATTTT
CDR3aa: CASSAVQGLLGTDTQYF
j_gene: TRBJ2-3
v_gene: TRBV10-1
len: 17
d_gene: NA
abundance: NA

CDR3nt: TGTGCCAGCAGTTGGGGCTCGAATCAGCCCCAGCATTTT
CDR3aa: CASSWGSNQPQHF
j_gene: TRBJ1-5
v_gene: TRBV28
len: 13
d_gene: NA
abundance: NA

CDR3nt: TGTGCCAGCAGCCAAGGACTAGCGGGGGCGGGGGAGCAGTACTTC
CDR3aa: CASSQGLAGAGEQYF
j_gene: TRBJ2-7
v_gene: TRBV3-1/TRBV3-2
len: 15
d_gene: TRBD2
abundance: NA

CDR3nt: TGTGCCAGCAGCCAAGAAGGGCGACTAGCCTCCGGGGAGCTGTTTTTT
CDR3aa: CASSQEGRLASGELFF
j_gene: TRBJ2-2
v_gene: TRBV3-1/TRBV3-2
len: 16
d_gene: TRBD2
abundance: NA

CDR3nt: TGTGCCAGCAGCTTAGAAACAGGCGGCAATCAGCCCCAGCATTTT
CDR3aa: CASSLETGGNQPQHF
j_gene: TRBJ1-5
v_gene: TRBV7-9
len: 15
d_gene: NA
abundance: NA

CDR3nt: TGTGCCAGCAGTTTGGAACAGGGGATTAGCAATCAGCCCCAGCATTTT
CDR3aa: CASSLEQGISNQPQHF
j_gene: TRBJ1-5
v_gene: TRBV28
len: 16
d_gene: TRBD1
abundance: NA

CDR3nt: TGTGCCAGTAGTCCCGACAGGGTCCCGAGGACTGAAGCTTTCTTT
CDR3aa: CASSPDRVPRTEAFF
j_gene: TRBJ1-1
v_gene: TRBV19
len: 15
d_gene: TRBD1
abundance: NA

CDR3nt: TGTGCCAGTAGTATAGGCAGGGGAGGCAATCAGCCCCAGCATTTT
CDR3aa: CASSIGRGGNQPQHF
j_gene: TRBJ1-5
v_gene: TRBV19
len: 15
d_gene: NA
abundance: NA

CDR3nt: TGCAGCGTTGAGACAGGGGATGGCTACACCTTC
CDR3aa: CSVETGDGYTF
j_gene: TRBJ1-2
v_gene: TRBV29-1
len: 11
d_gene: TRBD1
abundance: NA

CDR3nt: TGTGCCAGCAACGCAGGGGGCTTTGGAAACACCATATATTTT
CDR3aa: CASNAGGFGNTIYF
j_gene: TRBJ1-3
v_gene: TRBV6-5
len: 14
d_gene: TRBD1
abundance: NA

CDR3nt: TGTGCCAGCAGTTTATTCGGTGGACAGGGTAGGAACATTCAGTACTTC
CDR3aa: CASSLFGGQGRNIQYF
j_gene: TRBJ2-4
v_gene: TRBV27
len: 16
d_gene: TRBD1
abundance: NA

CDR3nt: TGTGCCAGCAGTAACCGGGACAGGGGGCAAGGGGCCAACGTCCTGACTTTC
CDR3aa: CASSNRDRGQGANVLTF
j_gene: TRBJ2-6
v_gene: TRBV7-9
len: 17
d_gene: TRBD1
abundance: once

CDR3nt: TGTGCCAGCAGCTTGGGACAGGGTGGTTTATTTTATGGCTACACCTTC
CDR3aa: CASSLGQGGLFYGYTF
j_gene: TRBJ1-2
v_gene: TRBV5-6
len: 16
d_gene: TRBD1
abundance: once

CDR3nt: TGCAGCGTTGCAGGGGGGCTTGCCTTTCAACCTGAAGCTTTCTTT
CDR3aa: CSVAGGLAFQPEAFF
j_gene: TRBJ1-1
v_gene: TRBV29-1
len: 15
d_gene: TRBD1
abundance: NA